This paragraph reports one T cell receptor (beta chain). Its antigen is still unknown. Authors' data handling: ImmunoSEQ only sent back junction sequences with no quality scores, so filtering was done differently. Some clones are missing from TCRdb's copy, which holds only in-frame ones; the method was immunoSEQ multiplex PCR. V, J and clone size are taken as reported in that table, and D and trimming were inferred from the DNA itself. The data hold more than 2 million clones, with approximately 95% observed a single time. The naive CD8 fraction comprised CD45RO-negative cells positively selected for CCR7 and excluded terminally differentiated effector memory CD45RA+ cells. This CDR3 spans 15 amino acids. Germline loops: CDR1 WNHNN, CDR2 SYGVQD (reference sequence). The V and J ends lost 0 bases and 3 bases, in that order; junction bases with no gene match: 4. The sample comes from a study of shared clonotypes between healthy human individuals. Study-wide background: CD4 naive and memory got three plates each, CD8 naive two, CD8 memory one. Study-level results: In a handful of donors, 4.5% to 5.5% of naive CD4 clonotypes appeared in common. Sampling covered nothing but blood. Tissue TCR repertoires likely differ from those found in blood.

V and J are TRBV10-1 and TRBJ2-7, with 8 bases aligning to TRBD2. Sequencing used naive CD8+ T cells sorted from blood. The TCR originated in a man aged 18 to 29 in good health. CDR3 DNA: TGCGCCAGCAGTGAGTCGGTTAGCGGGATCTACGAGCAGTACTTC. This sequence encodes CASSESVSGIYEQYF.